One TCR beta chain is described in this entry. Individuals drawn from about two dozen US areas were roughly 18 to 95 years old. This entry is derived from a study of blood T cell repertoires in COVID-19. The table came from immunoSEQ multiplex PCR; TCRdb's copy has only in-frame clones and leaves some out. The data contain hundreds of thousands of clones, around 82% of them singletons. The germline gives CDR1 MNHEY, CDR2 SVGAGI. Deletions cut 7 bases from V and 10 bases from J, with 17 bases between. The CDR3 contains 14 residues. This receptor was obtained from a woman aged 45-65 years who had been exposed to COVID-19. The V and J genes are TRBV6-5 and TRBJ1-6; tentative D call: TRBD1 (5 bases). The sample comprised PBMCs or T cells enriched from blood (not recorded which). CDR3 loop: CASKETAGSSPLHF. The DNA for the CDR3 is TGTGCCAGCAAGGAGACAGCGGGGTCGTCACCCCTCCACTTT.